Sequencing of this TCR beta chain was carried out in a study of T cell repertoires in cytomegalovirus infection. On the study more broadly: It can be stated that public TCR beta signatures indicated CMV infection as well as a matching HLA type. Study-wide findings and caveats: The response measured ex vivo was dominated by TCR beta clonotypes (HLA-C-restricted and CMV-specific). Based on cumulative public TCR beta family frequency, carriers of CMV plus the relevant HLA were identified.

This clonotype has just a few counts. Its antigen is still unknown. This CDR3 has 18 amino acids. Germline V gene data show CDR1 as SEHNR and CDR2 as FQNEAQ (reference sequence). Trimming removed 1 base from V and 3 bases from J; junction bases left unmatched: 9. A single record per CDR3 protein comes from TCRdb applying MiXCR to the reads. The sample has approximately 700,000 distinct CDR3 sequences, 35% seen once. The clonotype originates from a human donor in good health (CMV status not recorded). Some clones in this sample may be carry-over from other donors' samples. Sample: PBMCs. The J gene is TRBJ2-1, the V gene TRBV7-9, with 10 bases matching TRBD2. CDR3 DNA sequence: TGTGCCAGCAGCTTAGGCGGGGGACTAGCGAGAGACTACAATGAGCAGTTCTTC. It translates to CASSLGGGLARDYNEQFF.